These 13 T cell receptor beta chains originate from one sample sequenced in a study of T-cell memory formation after mild COVID-19. MiXCR was run by TCRdb on the 5' RACE reads, yielding one entry per CDR3 protein. This table holds approximately 570,000 distinct CDR3 sequences, roughly 18% found once. Source material: PBMCs or a T cell subset sorted from them (not recorded which). Receptors were obtained from an adult woman who had mild COVID-19 (a few samples of this study predate the infection). Cell type and time point are not known.

Only a few counts were recorded for this clonotype. The chain is built from TRBV18 and TRBJ2-2, with TRBD1 identical over 8 bases. This CDR3 comprises 16 residues. Germline CDR1 KGHSH, CDR2 LQKENI. J was trimmed by 0 bases and V by 5 bases; bases with no gene match: 5. The CDR3 DNA reads as TGTGCCAGCTCATCGCCAGGGGGCCCGAACACCGGGGAGCTGTTTTTT. It codes for CASSSPGGPNTGELFF.

The rearrangement uses TRBV5-1 and TRBJ2-1, with D perhaps assigned TRBD1 or TRBD2 (5 bases each). Trimming cost V 0 bases and J 0 bases, with 13 bases left between them. Germline-derived CDR1 and CDR2 are SGHRS and YFSETQ. This CDR3 spans 17 amino acids. Here the CDR3 reads CASSLEGVGSSYNEQFF. CDR3 DNA: TGCGCCAGCAGCTTGGAAGGGGTAGGGAGCTCCTACAATGAGCAGTTCTTC. Filled out from reference TRBV5-1 and TRBJ2-1, the complete variable domain reads KAGVTQTPRYLIKTRGQQVTLSCSPISGHRSVSWYQQTPGQGLQFLFEYFSETQRNKGNFPGRFSGRQFSNSRSEMNVSTLELGDSALYLCASSLEGVGSSYNEQFFGPGTRLTVL.

This rearrangement joins TRBV20-1 to TRBJ1-3; D is unclear. Trimming took 6 bases from V and 3 from J, leaving 12 bases between them. This CDR3 has 13 residues. In germline, CDR1 is DFQATT, CDR2 SNEGSKA (reference sequence). CDR3 protein: CSARIRRGNTIYF. CDR3 in DNA: TGCAGTGCACGGATCCGGCGTGGAAACACCATATATTTT.

The V call is TRBV4-1, the J call TRBJ2-1; 12 bases align to TRBD2. CDR1 is MGHRA and CDR2 is YSYEKL in the germline V gene. The trim removed 6 bases at V and 6 bases at J, leaving 6 bases unmatched. This CDR3 spans 15 amino acids. The CDR3 sequence: CASRPGLAGVNEQFF. DNA of the CDR3: TGCGCCAGCAGACCGGGACTAGCGGGTGTCAATGAGCAGTTCTTC.

The chain couples TRBV6-4 to TRBJ2-3; 8 bases are a match to TRBD2. This CDR3 is built from 15 residues. CDR1 is MRHNA, CDR2 SNTAGT, per germline. Trimming at V came to 4 bases and at J to 0 bases, leaving 3 bases not matched to a gene. CDR3 loop: CASSVAGLSTDTQYF. Written as DNA, the CDR3 is TGTGCCAGCAGTGTAGCGGGGCTCAGCACAGATACGCAGTATTTT.

In this sample, this clonotype turned up many times. This chain connects TRBV3-1 to TRBJ2-3; 9 bases align to TRBD2. CDR3 length: 15 residues. V lost 4 bases, J lost 2 bases, and 4 bases stayed unmatched. Germline assignment: CDR1 LGHDT and CDR2 YNNKEL (reference sequence). The CDR3 nucleotides are TGTGCCAGCAGCCTGACTAGCGGACACACAGATACGCAGTATTTT. This codes for CASSLTSGHTDTQYF.

This clonotype was found a few times. J is TRBJ1-1 and V is TRBV12-3 or TRBV12-4; 9 positions match TRBD1. Unmatched junction bases numbered 4, after V lost 5 bases and J lost 3 bases. This CDR3 is 14 amino acids long. The CDR3 DNA sequence: TGTGCCAGCAGTCATGGACAGGGGCACACTGAAGCTTTCTTT. Translating it yields CASSHGQGHTEAFF.

This clonotype showed up just a few times. The chain uses TRBV3-1 and TRBJ2-1; 9 nucleotides align to TRBD2. CDR3 length: 14 amino acids. With V trimmed by 1 base and J by 12 bases, 7 bases remained unmatched. Germline V gives CDR1 LGHDT, CDR2 YNNKEL (reference sequence). The CDR3 reads CASSQVRLAGSQFF. The CDR3 DNA sequence: TGTGCCAGCAGCCAAGTAAGGCTAGCGGGGTCGCAGTTCTTC.

The chain recombines TRBV29-1 with TRBJ2-2; D ambiguous. This CDR3 has 16 residues. Germline CDR1 SQVTM, CDR2 ANQGSEA. The ends were cut back, 3 bases at V and 5 bases at J, with 19 bases in the middle. The CDR3 nucleotides are TGCAGCGTTGAGATGGGCCCCCTGGGAAAGACCGGGGAGCTGTTTTTT. Protein sequence: CSVEMGPLGKTGELFF.

This chain joins TRBV7-2 and TRBJ2-1, with D possibly matching TRBD2 (6 bases). Germline lookup yields CDR1 SGHTA and CDR2 FQGNSA. This CDR3 contains 17 residues. Trimming took 1 base from V and 4 from J, leaving 17 bases between them. This CDR3 is CASSLGWTGERYNEQFF. The CDR3 nucleotides read TGTGCCAGCAGCTTAGGGTGGACGGGAGAAAGGTACAATGAGCAGTTCTTC.

V gene TRBV6-5 combines with J gene TRBJ2-3, with no clear D. The CDR3 spans 11 residues. From germline, CDR1 is MNHEY and CDR2 SVGAGI. This chain's CDR3 is CATARFGTQYF. The DNA for the CDR3 is TGTGCTACGGCACGGTTTGGAACGCAGTATTTT.

CDR3 in amino acids: CATSDSTGTWHF. The CDR3 DNA reads as TGTGCCACCAGTGACTCTACAGGGACTTGGCATTTT. V and J are TRBV24-1 and TRBJ1-5; possible D gene TRBD1, 6 bases. This CDR3 is 12 amino acids long. V was shortened by 4 bases and J by 15 bases, with 15 bases between the two germline ends. From germline, CDR1 is KGHDR and CDR2 SFDVKD.

The chain is built from TRBV4-2 and TRBJ2-7, with 8 bases that match TRBD2. V was pared by 1 base and J by 3 bases, with 8 bases of the junction left unmatched. CDR3 length: 16 residues. Germline V CDR1 and CDR2: LGHNA, YNFKEQ. The CDR3 DNA is TGTGCCAGCAGCCAAGTTGCAGCGGGAGCGGTCTACGAGCAGTACTTC. Protein: CASSQVAAGAVYEQYF.